Included here is one TCR beta chain sequence, with context. Its antigen is not known. The data were taken from a study of T-cell reconstitution after alpha-beta-depleted transplantation in children. Study-level points and caveats: Counts and diversity of T cells one year after transplant came mostly from newly produced T cells. Two months or so post-transplant, alpha-beta T cells reportedly derived from several hundred expanded graft clones.

The authors prepared the TCRbeta library with unique molecular identifiers. TCRdb analysed the PCR reads with MiXCR anew, one entry per CDR3 protein. The data show some 80,000 distinct CDR3 sequences, roughly 20% seen once. The material was PBMCs, mostly from graft donor cells, obtained 360 days after TCRalphabeta/CD19-depleted stem cell transplant. The sequence derives from a male patient aged 2 to 9 who had a stem cell transplant for acute lymphoblastic leukemia, so the T cells may come from the graft donor.

The CDR3 here is CASSPGGYSYEQYF. CDR3 bases: TGTGCCAGCAGCCCCGGGGGATACTCCTACGAGCAGTACTTC. The V gene is TRBV3-1, the J gene TRBJ2-7; possibly TRBD2 for D (6 bases). The CDR3 covers 14 residues. V lost 4 bases to trimming and J lost 0 bases, with 10 bases between them. Germline V CDR1 and CDR2: LGHDT, YNNKEL (reference sequence).